The 32 T cell receptor beta chains reported below all come from one sample, sequenced in a study of OX40 agonist ivuxolimab in advanced cancers. Profiling relied on immunoSEQ multiplex PCR, and the TCRdb table lists in-frame clones only, not all of them. The sample comprises 95,000 to 150,000 clones, more than 80% of which are singletons, and 0.55% rests with the top ten. Material: CD4+ or CD8+ T cells sorted from blood, obtained in a trial of the OX40 agonist ivuxolimab. The receptors were gathered from an adult with an advanced solid tumor such as melanoma, head and neck, liver or kidney cancer.

This chain connects TRBV7-9 to TRBJ1-1; TRBD1 aligns across 7 bases. Germline assignment: CDR1 SEHNR and CDR2 FQNEAQ (reference sequence). V dropped 8 bases and J dropped 2; count of bases not matched to a gene: 11. The CDR3 totals 15 residues. CDR3 nucleotides: TGTGCCAGCGGCATAGGGGGCGCAAGAAACACTGAAGCTTTCTTT. This codes for CASGIGGARNTEAFF.

The J gene is TRBJ1-2, the V gene TRBV7-2, with D possibly TRBD1 on 5 matching bases. Germline CDR1 SGHTA, CDR2 FQGNSA. V was trimmed by 1 base and J by 7 bases, leaving 13 bases between them. CDR3 size: 14 residues. This chain's CDR3 is CASSLETRAAGYTF. CDR3 nucleotide sequence: TGTGCCAGCAGCTTAGAAACCAGGGCCGCTGGCTACACCTTC.

The V call is TRBV6-5, the J call TRBJ2-1; D call uncertain. With 1 base removed from V and 7 bases from J, the gap between germline ends came to 17 bases. Germline CDR1 reads MNHEY; CDR2 reads SVGAGI. The CDR3 extends over 16 amino acids. The CDR3 DNA reads as TGTGCCAGCAGTTACTGGTTGGGTGGCAGGTCTAATGAGCAGTTCTTC. Translating gives CASSYWLGGRSNEQFF.

The rearrangement links TRBV5-1 to TRBJ2-3; D unresolved. This CDR3 contains 14 residues. Germline values: CDR1 SGHRS, CDR2 YFSETQ. Trimming shortened V by 1 base and J by 3 bases, and 9 bases separated the two germline ends. CDR3 sequence (DNA): TGCGCCAGCAGCTTGAGTCCTACAACAGATACGCAGTATTTT. Residues: CASSLSPTTDTQYF. Complete variable domain (other parts from reference TRBV5-1 and TRBJ2-3): KAGVTQTPRYLIKTRGQQVTLSCSPISGHRSVSWYQQTPGQGLQFLFEYFSETQRNKGNFPGRFSGRQFSNSRSEMNVSTLELGDSALYLCASSLSPTTDTQYFGPGTRLTVL.

This chain uses TRBV19 with TRBJ1-5; 7 positions agree with TRBD1. The germline V gene encodes CDR1 LNHDA and CDR2 SQIVND (reference sequence). This CDR3 region has 16 residues. V was clipped by 6 bases and J by 2 bases; unmatched bases: 10. The CDR3 DNA reads TGTGCCAGTAGCAGGGGGGGGGCGCAACGCAATCAGCCCCAGCATTTT. Residues: CASSRGGAQRNQPQHF.

The rearrangement links TRBV29-1 to TRBJ1-4, with TRBD1 matching over 8 bases. The germline V gene encodes CDR1 SQVTM and CDR2 ANQGSEA. CDR3 length: 14 amino acids. V shed 3 bases and J 7 bases; nucleotides not matched to a gene: 7. The CDR3, as DNA: TGCAGCGTTGATTCGGGACAGGAGGGTGAAAAACTGTTTTTT. This codes for CSVDSGQEGEKLFF.

This chain links TRBV6-4 with TRBJ2-1; 8 nucleotides agree with TRBD2. CDR3 size: 15 residues. Germline lookup yields CDR1 MRHNA and CDR2 SNTAGT. V lost 5 bases and J lost 4; bases outside the gene matches: 7. The CDR3 DNA reads TGTGCCAGCAGTCTACGGGGGGGGTTATACAATGAGCAGTTCTTC. It encodes CASSLRGGLYNEQFF.

The chain couples TRBV28 to TRBJ2-1, with D possibly matching TRBD2 (5 bases). The CDR3 totals 15 residues. Per the germline V gene, CDR1 is MDHEN and CDR2 is SYDVKM. V was pared by 3 bases and J by 8 bases, with 17 bases between. CDR3 in DNA: TGTGCCAGCAGTTTTGGCGGGCCGACGGTGTATGAGCAGTTCTTC. Its translation is CASSFGGPTVYEQFF.

The chain recombines TRBV28 with TRBJ1-2, with D unclear. CDR1 is MDHEN and CDR2 is SYDVKM in the germline V gene. CDR3 length: 12 amino acids. V was trimmed by 6 bases and J by 3 bases, leaving 8 bases between them. DNA for the CDR3: TGTGCCAGCAGGCGGACGGACTATGGCTACACCTTC. It encodes CASRRTDYGYTF.

The chain carries TRBV19 and TRBJ2-1; possibly TRBD1 for D (6 bases). Trimming removed 6 bases at V and 16 bases at J, with 16 bases between. Germline lookup yields CDR1 LNHDA and CDR2 SQIVND (reference sequence). The CDR3 totals 11 residues. The CDR3 bases are TGTGCCAGTAGCAAACGGACAGAGAGCTTCTTC. Translating it yields CASSKRTESFF. The variable domain in full, completed from reference TRBV19 and TRBJ2-1, reads DGGITQSPKYLFRKEGQNVTLSCEQNLNHDAMYWYRQDPGQGLRLIYYSQIVNDFQKGDIAEGYSVSREKKESFPLTVTSAQKNPTAFYLCASSKRTESFFGPGTRLTVL.

The V and J genes are TRBV7-2 and TRBJ2-7; D uncertain. Trimming took 6 bases from V and 3 from J, leaving 15 bases between them. Germline CDR1 SGHTA, CDR2 FQGNSA. There are 14 residues in the CDR3. CDR3 sequence (DNA): TGTGCCAGCAGTCTAAGTTCCGGTAACTACGAGCAGTACTTC. This encodes CASSLSSGNYEQYF.

The chain is built from TRBV5-1 and TRBJ2-1, with 12 bases fitting TRBD1. Germline-derived CDR1 and CDR2 are SGHRS and YFSETQ. CDR3 size: 16 residues. With 1 base clipped from V and 6 bases from J, the junction kept 5 bases outside the gene matches. For the CDR3, the DNA is TGCGCCAGCAGCTTGCCCGGGACAGGGGGCATCAATGAGCAGTTCTTC. Translating it yields CASSLPGTGGINEQFF.

The V call is TRBV7-3, the J call TRBJ1-1, with D perhaps TRBD1 (5 bases). V shed 1 base and J shed 1 base, with 10 bases lying between them. Germline CDR1 reads SGHTA; CDR2 reads FQGTGA. This CDR3 contains 15 residues. CDR3 coding DNA: TGTGCCAGCAGCTTAAATGGGAGGGGGAACACTGAAGCTTTCTTT. It codes for CASSLNGRGNTEAFF.

The chain is built from TRBV11-3 and TRBJ2-3; D is unclear. Per germline, CDR1 SGHNT and CDR2 YENEEA. V was pared by 0 bases and J by 6 bases, with 7 bases between. The CDR3 consists of 13 residues. The CDR3 DNA is TGTGCCAGCAGCTTAGATCGGTGGGATACGCAGTATTTT. Translation gives CASSLDRWDTQYF.

V is TRBV19 and J is TRBJ2-7, with 11 positions matching TRBD2. This CDR3 spans 15 amino acids. With V trimmed by 3 bases and J by 2 bases, 3 bases remained unmatched. The germline V gene encodes CDR1 LNHDA and CDR2 SQIVND (reference sequence). The CDR3 nucleotides are TGTGCCAGTAGTATCCGACTAGCGGGGACCTACGAGCAGTACTTC. Its protein product is CASSIRLAGTYEQYF.

CDR3 region: CASSLLAAGTGELFF. The CDR3, as DNA: TGTGCCAGCAGCCTACTAGCCGCGGGGACCGGGGAGCTGTTTTTT. V usage is TRBV7-9 and J usage is TRBJ2-2; possibly TRBD2 for D (6 bases). The length of the CDR3 is 15 residues. Germline V gene lookup returns CDR1 SEHNR and CDR2 FQNEAQ (reference sequence). V was clipped by 5 bases and J by 5 bases, with 15 bases between them.

The chain recombines TRBV28 with TRBJ1-1, with TRBD1 matching over 8 bases. The CDR3 runs 13 residues. Trimming took 6 bases from V and 11 from J; bases not matched to a gene: 11. CDR1 and CDR2 (germline): MDHEN, SYDVKM. CDR3 nucleotides: TGTGCCAGCAGCTTTCCCGGACAGGGATCGGCTTTCTTT. This gives the protein CASSFPGQGSAFF.

The chain recombines TRBV30 with TRBJ2-3; D may be TRBD2 (5 bases). This CDR3 is built from 13 residues. Germline CDR1 reads GTSNPN; CDR2 reads SVGIG (reference sequence). With 4 bases removed from V and 4 bases from J, the gap between germline ends came to 12 bases. This chain's CDR3 is CAWNRGSADTQYF. DNA for the CDR3: TGTGCCTGGAACAGAGGGTCCGCAGATACGCAGTATTTT.

The chain combines TRBV2 with TRBJ2-7; D unclear. V shed 6 bases and J shed 0 bases, with 6 bases lying between them. CDR3 length: 12 residues. Per germline, CDR1 SNHLY and CDR2 FYNNEI. The CDR3 region has the DNA TGTGCCAGCAGGCGGAGCTCCTACGAGCAGTACTTC. Protein: CASRRSSYEQYF.

The chain is built from TRBV2 and TRBJ2-2, with 7 bases that match TRBD1. Germline V gene data show CDR1 as SNHLY and CDR2 as FYNNEI. J lost 2 bases, V lost 3 bases, and 6 bases had no gene match. This CDR3 region has 16 residues. The CDR3 nucleotides read TGTGCCAGCAGTGAGTTAGGGACAGACAACACCGGGGAGCTGTTTTTT. Its translation: CASSELGTDNTGELFF.

As concerns this clone: The sample carries other DNA sequences with the same CDR3. V and J are TRBV7-8 and TRBJ1-1; D call uncertain. This CDR3 region has 12 residues. With 3 bases removed from V and 0 bases from J, the gap between germline ends came to 2 bases. CDR1 SGHVS and CDR2 FQNEAQ come from the germline V gene. Written as DNA, the CDR3 is TGTGCCAGCAGCTTGGTGAACACTGAAGCTTTCTTT. It is translated as CASSLVNTEAFF.

J is TRBJ1-1 and V is TRBV15; D unresolved. Germline V gene data show CDR1 as LNHNV and CDR2 as YYDKDF (reference sequence). CDR3 size: 16 residues. V was trimmed by 0 bases and J by 1 base, leaving 12 bases between them. CDR3 loop: CATSRDRVSWNTEAFF. In nucleotides, the CDR3 is TGTGCCACCAGCAGAGATAGGGTCAGCTGGAACACTGAAGCTTTCTTT.

The genes are TRBV6-5 and TRBJ1-2; D is undetermined. V was shortened by 5 bases and J by 5 bases, with 18 bases between the two germline ends. This CDR3 contains 15 residues. Germline loops: CDR1 MNHEY, CDR2 SVGAGI. The CDR3 sequence: CASSRTAGTPYGYTF. As DNA, the CDR3 is TGTGCCAGCAGTCGTACGGCCGGCACACCTTATGGCTACACCTTC.

The genes are TRBV5-6 and TRBJ1-1, with D unclear. CDR1 and CDR2 from the germline V gene are SGHDT and YYEEEE. The CDR3 loop spans 12 amino acids. V was cut by 5 bases and J by 1 base, with 6 bases left in between. The CDR3 spells CASRRWNTEAFF. CDR3 bases: TGTGCCAGCAGGCGCTGGAACACTGAAGCTTTCTTT.

This clone has a single count. The J gene is TRBJ1-2, the V gene TRBV4-3; D uncertain. CDR3 length: 14 amino acids. V lost 0 bases to trimming and J lost 8 bases, with 13 bases between them. The germline V gene encodes CDR1 LGHNA and CDR2 YSLEER. CDR3 in amino acids: CASSQDRTTDGYTF. The CDR3 nucleotides read TGCGCCAGCAGCCAAGATCGCACGACGGACGGCTACACCTTC.

The CDR3, as DNA: TGTGCCAGTAGCACAGGGCTCTCCTATAATTCACCCCTCCACTTT. Translating it yields CASSTGLSYNSPLHF. The rearrangement links TRBV19 to TRBJ1-6, with D maybe TRBD1 (6 bases). Trimming took 6 bases from V and 0 from J, leaving 9 bases between them. Germline CDR1 LNHDA, CDR2 SQIVND (reference sequence). The CDR3 runs 15 residues.

This clone was recorded only once. The gene calls are TRBV18 and TRBJ2-2; D ambiguous. The CDR3 is made up of 12 amino acids. CDR1 is KGHSH and CDR2 is LQKENI in the germline V gene. The V end lost 4 bases, the J end lost 3 bases, and 3 bases lay between the germline ends. The CDR3 reads CASSLYTGELFF. DNA for the CDR3: TGTGCCAGCTCACTCTACACCGGGGAGCTGTTTTTT.

CDR3: CASSRGPTENTEAFF. The CDR3 region has the DNA TGTGCCAGCAGCAGGGGACCGACGGAGAACACTGAAGCTTTCTTT. The rearrangement links TRBV14 to TRBJ1-1; D possibly corresponds to TRBD1 (5 bases). CDR1 is SGHDN and CDR2 is FVKESK in the germline V gene. This CDR3 is 15 amino acids long. V lost 5 bases and J 1 base, leaving 14 bases between the germline ends.

The rearrangement uses TRBV7-2 and TRBJ1-3, with unresolved D. The germline CDR1 and CDR2 sequences are SGHTA and FQGNSA. V shed 3 bases and J shed 0 bases, with 9 bases lying between them. The CDR3 runs to 15 residues. The CDR3 nucleotides are TGTGCCAGCAGCTTTGAAGGATTCTCTGGAAACACCATATATTTT. Translated: CASSFEGFSGNTIYF.

The rearrangement uses TRBV6-1 and TRBJ2-4, with TRBD1 matching 9 bases. V lost 7 bases, J lost 5 bases, and 3 bases stayed unmatched. The germline CDR1 and CDR2 sequences are MNHNS and SASEGT. The CDR3 loop spans 13 amino acids. The CDR3 loop is CASTRQGENIQYF. CDR3 coding DNA: TGTGCCAGCACCAGACAGGGGGAAAACATTCAGTACTTC.

The chain couples TRBV20-1 to TRBJ1-1; D gene unclear. This CDR3 is built from 11 residues. CDR1 is DFQATT, CDR2 SNEGSKA, per germline (reference sequence). Trimming stripped 3 bases from V and 1 base from J, with 3 bases between. The CDR3 spells CSASGNTEAFF. Written as DNA, the CDR3 is TGCAGTGCTAGTGGGAACACTGAAGCTTTCTTT.

The chain links TRBV30 to TRBJ1-5; D unresolved. Germline V gene sequence: CDR1 GTSNPN, CDR2 SVGIG (reference sequence). This CDR3 spans 13 amino acids. Trimming took 5 bases from V and 4 from J, leaving 12 bases between them. The CDR3 reads CAWDQVGNQPQHF. In DNA form, the CDR3 reads TGTGCCTGGGACCAGGTTGGGAATCAGCCCCAGCATTTT. The full variable domain, with the rest looked up from reference TRBV30 and TRBJ1-5, is SQTIHQWPATLVQPVGSPLSLECTVEGTSNPNLYWYRQAAGRGLQLLFYSVGIGQISSEVPQNLSASRPQDRQFILSSKKLLLSDSGFYLCAWDQVGNQPQHFGDGTRLSIL.